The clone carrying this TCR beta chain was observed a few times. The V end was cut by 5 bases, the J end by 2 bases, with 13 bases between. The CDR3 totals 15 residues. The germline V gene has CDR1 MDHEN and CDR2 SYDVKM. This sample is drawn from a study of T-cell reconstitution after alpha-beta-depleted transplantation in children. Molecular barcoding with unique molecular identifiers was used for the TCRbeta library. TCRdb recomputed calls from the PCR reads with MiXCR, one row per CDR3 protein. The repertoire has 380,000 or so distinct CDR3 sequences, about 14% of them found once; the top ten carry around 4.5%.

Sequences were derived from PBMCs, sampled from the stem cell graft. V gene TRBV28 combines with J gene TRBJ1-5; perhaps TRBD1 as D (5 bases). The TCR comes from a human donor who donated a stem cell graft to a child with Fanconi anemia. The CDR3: CASSPPGDGNQPQHF. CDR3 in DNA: TGTGCCAGCAGTCCTCCGGGGGATGGCAATCAGCCCCAGCATTTT.